This TCR beta chain was sequenced for a study of regulatory T cells in long-lasting Graves disease. The study, taken as a whole, reports: Persistent patients had more shared public clonotypes (fewer than 3,000) than new patients (approximately 920).

Concerning this clonotype: Antigen unknown.

Time point indicated: newly diagnosed GD, antithyroid drugs for less than 3 months. TCR sequences were obtained from RNA taken from PBMCs. Construction of TCR beta libraries relied on iRepertoire HTBI primers and on Arm-PCR targeting CDR3 regions. In the original analysis: Sequenced samples collectively carried 62 TRBV and 14 TRBJ segments. TCRdb itself ran the multiplex PCR reads through MiXCR, one entry per CDR3 protein. The V and J calls were not made by the authors but by TCRdb's processing. Of 400,000 to 500,000 distinct CDR3 sequences detected, 15% appear once; the ten largest clones hold over 7.5%. A further study also used this sample, focusing on T cells in Graves' hyperthyroidism and ophthalmopathy. From that paper: RT-PCR in the first round (using the HTBI primer set) targeted the TCR CDR3. Most expanded thyroid clonotypes above 0.001 recurred in blood.

The TCR was taken from a woman aged 35 to 49 with Graves disease. Sample: peripheral blood mononuclear cells (PBMCs), taken at new diagnosis, from a patient treated with antithyroid drugs.

The CDR3 DNA is TGTGCCAGTAGTATAGGGGGGGTGGGCACTGAAGCTTTCTTT. As protein: CASSIGGVGTEAFF. This chain links TRBV19 with TRBJ1-1; D is perhaps TRBD1 (5 bases). Germline V gene data show CDR1 as LNHDA and CDR2 as SQIVND (reference sequence). Trimming stripped 1 base from V and 4 bases from J, with 10 bases between. The CDR3 has 14 amino acids.